This TCR beta chain was sequenced for a study of T cells after yellow fever vaccination. Notes on this clonotype: The antigen remains undetermined.

The V end lost 6 bases, the J end lost 6 bases, and 14 bases lay between the germline ends. There are 13 residues in the CDR3. Germline assignment: CDR1 MDHEN and CDR2 SYDVKM. Overall study findings and caveats: FACS-sorted repertoires could contain abundant clonotypes contaminating from the bulk population. Just a small share of clonotypes turned up in the CD4 compartment as well as the CD8 compartment.

Each CDR3 protein is one row after TCRdb ran MiXCR on the 5' RACE reads. The table shows about 230,000 distinct CDR3 sequences, with roughly 6.2% occurring only once. The specimen comprised CD4+ T cells sorted from PBMCs, sampled on the day of the yellow fever booster vaccination. The rearrangement links TRBV28 to TRBJ2-5; D is uncertain. The origin of this receptor is a man in his thirties or forties who received the YFV17D yellow fever vaccine. The CDR3, as DNA: TGTGCCAGCAGCATCGTTGTAGGGAAGACCCAGTACTTC. Residues: CASSIVVGKTQYF.